This record concerns one T cell receptor (beta chain) sequence. Antigen unknown. Trimming left V 0 bases short and J 11 bases short, with 7 bases between. The V gene's germline CDR1 is MNHNY and CDR2 SVGAGI (reference sequence). The CDR3 spans 11 residues. The record originates from a study of cytomegalovirus exposure and HLA in healthy donors. Study results and caveats: TCR beta V- and J-gene trimming, according to a later analysis, was linked to a missense DCLRE1C variant. Cytomegalovirus-associated status was assigned to 150 to 200 TCR beta chains.

In the PCR, 60 Vbeta and 13 Jbeta primers were used. The repertoire was sequenced with immunoSEQ multiplex PCR; TCRdb's copy has only in-frame clones and lacks some. The data hold roughly 160,000 clones, with about three quarters observed a single time. This sequence originates from a girl under 18 in good health and CMV-seronegative. V gene TRBV6-6 combines with J gene TRBJ1-1; D uncertain. Sequenced: PBMCs. The CDR3 sequence is CASSYSVAAFF. CDR3 in DNA: TGTGCCAGCAGTTACTCAGTCGCGGCTTTCTTT.